This TCR beta chain was recovered during a study of identical twins. Via MiXCR, TCRdb re-called the 5' RACE reads, giving one row per CDR3 protein. The data hold 410,000 or so distinct CDR3 sequences, with less than 20% observed a single time. Every one of the donors was a healthy Caucasian. The CDR3 is 13 amino acids. V gave up 7 bases and J gave up 0 bases, with 10 bases separating them. Germline values: CDR1 SEHNR, CDR2 FQNEAQ (reference sequence). This chain joins TRBV7-9 and TRBJ2-7, with D tentatively TRBD2 (6 bases). The material sequenced was naive T cells sorted from blood. This TCR came from a man aged 45-65 years in good health. CDR3 nucleotides: TGTGCCAGCAAGGCGGGAAGCTCCTACGAGCAGTACTTC. Protein: CASKAGSSYEQYF.